This T cell receptor (beta chain) was obtained from a study of tumor-infiltrating lymphocytes in primary liver carcinoma. Whole-study context: Samples yielded about 3.65 to 8 million productive TCRbeta reads, similar across tissue types.

The germline gives CDR1 SGHNT, CDR2 YYREEE (reference sequence). This CDR3 spans 14 amino acids. The study co-extracted DNA and RNA from around 18-30 mg of unsorted bulk tissue. Only a few counts were recorded for this clonotype. The junction departs from the called germline gene at one end, perhaps through a read error. The researchers produced TCR beta cDNA from 500 to 550 ng total RNA with a constant-region primer. Nested multiplex PCR, run for three rounds with slightly modified ARM-PCR, yielded TCR beta libraries. The first two PCR rounds used TRBV1-TRBV30 forward primers with a C-beta reverse primer, 9 to 10 cycles each. Via MiXCR, TCRdb re-called the multiplex PCR reads, giving one row per CDR3 protein. The sample holds roughly 20,000 distinct CDR3 sequences, approximately 70% seen once.

The material sequenced was liver tumor tissue from sampling region 1. Subset denoted: tumor region T1, superior pole. The rearrangement links TRBV5-4 to TRBJ1-1; D unclear. The receptor was isolated from a man aged 35 to 55 with primary liver carcinoma and hepatitis B virus infection. CDR3 protein: CVSSLGDMKTEAFF. For the CDR3, the DNA is TGTGTCAGCAGCTTAGGCGACATGAAGACTGAAGCTTTCTTT.